This TCR beta chain was retrieved from a study of cytomegalovirus exposure and HLA in healthy donors. Study outcomes and limitations: Analyzed later, association rates of TCRs varied across HLA loci, with DRB1 most and HLA-C fewest. Analysis performed later found more than 15,000 TCR beta sequences associated with HLA alleles at 0.05 false discovery rate.

A remark on this clone: Its specificity is unknown.

The CDR3 runs 14 residues. V was trimmed by 1 base and J by 2 bases, leaving 7 bases between them. CDR1 is SGHAT, CDR2 FQNNGV, per germline. PCR was performed using 60 Vbeta and 13 Jbeta primers. The data were produced by immunoSEQ multiplex PCR, yet TCRdb's version contains in-frame clones alone and is incomplete. The sample lists 140,000 to 150,000 clones, more than 75% occurring once. Material: PBMCs. The source of this sequence is a female donor in good health and CMV-seronegative. The V call is TRBV11-2, the J call TRBJ2-3; possible D gene TRBD1, 6 bases. The CDR3 coding sequence is TGTGCCAGCAGCTTAGGGGACAACACAGATACGCAGTATTTT. Translation: CASSLGDNTDTQYF.